This TCR beta chain appears in the sequencing data of a study of metastatic and nonmetastatic thyroid tumors. At the level of the study: Both malignant and benign thyroid patients supplied peripheral blood and tumor or nodule tissue samples, across which the repertoires of these patients were then compared. Overall study findings and caveats: Benign nodules were reported to have significantly lower TCR beta diversity than malignant thyroid tumors, in blood and tumor.

The table lists this clone with many counts. Its antigen is currently unknown. The CDR3 sequence is 14 residues long. Looked up from germline, CDR1 is SGDLS and CDR2 is YYNGEE. V dropped 3 bases and J dropped 1 base, with 8 bases sitting between them. Patients had received no treatment of any kind before thyroid surgery. Per the original data handling: Clinicopathological groups of papillary thyroid cancer showed CDR3 differences that were used to build a distant-metastasis classifier. TCRdb re-called clones via MiXCR from the PCR reads. The V and J calls reflect TCRdb's pipeline rather than the authors' work. The sample holds tens of thousands of clones, around 15% seen once.

J is TRBJ1-3 and V is TRBV9; D perhaps matches TRBD1 (5 bases). The clonotype originates from a female donor with papillary thyroid cancer or a benign thyroid nodule (not recorded which). Some clones in this sample may be carry-over from other donors' samples. Sequencing was carried out using blood. DNA of the CDR3: TGTGCCAGCAGCGGAGGGGCTTCTGGAAACACCATATATTTT. This sequence encodes CASSGGASGNTIYF. The entire variable domain, with the rest obtained from reference TRBV9 and TRBJ1-3, is as follows: DSGVTQTPKHLITATGQRVTLRCSPRSGDLSVYWYQQSLDQGLQFLIQYYNGEERAKGNILERFSAQQFPDLHSELNLSSLELGDSALYFCASSGGASGNTIYFGEGSWLTVV.